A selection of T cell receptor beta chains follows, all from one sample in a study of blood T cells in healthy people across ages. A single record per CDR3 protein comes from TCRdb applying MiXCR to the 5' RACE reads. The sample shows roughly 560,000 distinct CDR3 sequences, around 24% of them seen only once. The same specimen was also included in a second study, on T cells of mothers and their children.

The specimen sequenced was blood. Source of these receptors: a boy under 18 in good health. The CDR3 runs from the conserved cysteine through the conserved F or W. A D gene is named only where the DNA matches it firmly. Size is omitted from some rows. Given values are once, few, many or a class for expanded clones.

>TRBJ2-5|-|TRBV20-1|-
CSAPSWVGAVETQYF
TGCAGTGCTCCCTCTTGGGTGGGGGCGGTAGAGACCCAGTACTTC
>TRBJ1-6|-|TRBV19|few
CASTLGGNSPLHF
TGTGCCAGTACCTTAGGTGGAAATTCACCCCTCCACTTT
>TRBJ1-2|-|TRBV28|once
CASKSRVEDYGYTF
TGTGCCAGCAAATCCAGGGTAGAAGACTATGGCTACACCTTC
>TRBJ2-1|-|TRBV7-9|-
CASRPEGWAYNEQFF
TGTGCCAGCAGACCGGAGGGATGGGCCTACAATGAGCAGTTCTTC
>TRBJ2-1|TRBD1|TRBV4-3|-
CASSQGFWGTGGNEQFF
TGCGCCAGCAGCCAAGGTTTTTGGGGTACAGGGGGTAATGAGCAGTTCTTC
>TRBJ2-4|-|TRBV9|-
CASSVVGGNSAKNIQYF
TGTGCCAGCAGCGTAGTAGGAGGGAATAGCGCCAAAAACATTCAGTACTTC
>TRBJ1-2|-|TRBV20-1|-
CSARDGRAFGSTF
TGCAGTGCTAGGGACGGCCGGGCGTTTGGCTCCACCTTC
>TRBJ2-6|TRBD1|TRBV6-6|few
CASSRGQGRANVLTF
TGTGCCAGCAGTCGGGGACAGGGACGGGCCAACGTCCTGACTTTC
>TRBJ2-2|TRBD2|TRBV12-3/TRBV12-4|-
CASSSSGANTGELFF
TGTGCCAGCAGCTCTAGCGGGGCGAACACCGGGGAGCTGTTTTTT
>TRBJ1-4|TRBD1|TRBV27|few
CASRKGDSLSGTNEKLFF
TGTGCCAGCCGGAAGGGGGACAGCCTATCGGGAACTAATGAAAAACTGTTTTTT
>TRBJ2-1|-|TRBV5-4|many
CASSGEWYNEQFF
TGTGCCAGCAGCGGGGAATGGTACAATGAGCAGTTCTTC
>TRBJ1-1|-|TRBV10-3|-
CAIAERQTNTEAFF
TGTGCCATCGCGGAACGACAGACAAACACTGAAGCTTTCTTT
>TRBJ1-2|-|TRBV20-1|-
CSAAGLASDGYTF
TGCAGTGCAGCGGGACTCGCCTCGGATGGCTACACCTTC
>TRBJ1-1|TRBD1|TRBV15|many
CATSYSGTASGAFF
TGTGCCACCAGCTACTCCGGGACAGCTTCCGGAGCTTTCTTT